These T cell receptor beta chains were read from a single sample in a study of T-cell reconstitution after alpha-beta-depleted transplantation in children. MiXCR was run by TCRdb on the PCR reads, yielding one entry per CDR3 protein. The data show around 700,000 distinct CDR3 sequences, around 13% seen once. The material sequenced was PBMCs, taken before TCRalphabeta/CD19-depleted stem cell transplant. Every receptor here comes from a girl aged 2-15 years with congenital amegakaryocytic thrombocytopenia, due to receive a stem cell transplant. CDR3s include the opening cysteine and the closing phenylalanine or tryptophan. Each record gives: V gene, D gene, clone size, J gene, CDR3 protein, CDR3 DNA. The D gene is left open where the match is weak. Size is stated for part of the rows, as once, few or many counts, or as a class when the clone is expanded.

TRBV6-1	-	few	TRBJ2-4	CASRRGQASTYIQYF	TGTGCCAGCAGGCGGGGGCAGGCGTCTACCTACATTCAGTACTTC
TRBV5-6	-	few	TRBJ1-3	CASSLGVMSSGNTIYF	TGTGCCAGCAGCTTGGGGGTGATGAGCTCTGGAAACACCATATATTTT
TRBV5-1	-	many	TRBJ1-4	CASSLSTGLEKLFF	TGCGCCAGCAGCTTATCGACAGGTTTGGAAAAACTGTTTTTT
TRBV5-6	-	-	TRBJ2-3	CASSLKGADTQYF	TGTGCCAGCAGCTTGAAGGGGGCAGATACGCAGTATTTT
TRBV20-1	-	-	TRBJ2-7	CSASWGPQYEQYF	TGCAGTGCTAGTTGGGGACCTCAGTACGAGCAGTACTTC
TRBV20-1	TRBD2	many	TRBJ2-1	CSASYSLAGVEQFF	TGCAGTGCTAGTTATTCGCTAGCGGGAGTTGAGCAGTTCTTC
TRBV7-2	-	few	TRBJ2-7	CASSFLPYEQYF	TGTGCCAGCAGCTTTCTTCCTTACGAGCAGTACTTC
TRBV12-3/TRBV12-4	-	many	TRBJ1-1	CASSRGWGAEAFF	TGTGCCAGCAGTCGTGGGTGGGGGGCTGAAGCTTTCTTT
TRBV5-1	-	many	TRBJ2-1	CASSPAKMNRYNEQFF	TGCGCCAGCAGCCCGGCAAAAATGAACCGCTACAATGAGCAGTTCTTC
TRBV9	-	few	TRBJ2-3	CASSVGVADLTDTQYF	TGTGCCAGCAGCGTAGGGGTAGCGGACCTCACAGATACGCAGTATTTT
TRBV25-1	-	-	TRBJ2-1	CASSAVGRHNEQFF	TGTGCCAGCAGTGCCGTGGGACGCCACAATGAGCAGTTCTTC
TRBV5-1	TRBD2	few	TRBJ2-7	CASSFQGGSSYEQYF	TGCGCCAGCAGCTTTCAGGGAGGGAGCTCCTACGAGCAGTACTTC
TRBV7-2	-	many	TRBJ2-1	CASSLERWAEQFF	TGTGCCAGCAGCTTAGAGCGGTGGGCTGAGCAGTTCTTC
TRBV12-3/TRBV12-4	TRBD1	few	TRBJ1-4	CASSSRQGADEKLFF	TGTGCCAGCAGTTCGCGACAGGGGGCAGATGAAAAACTGTTTTTT
TRBV27	-	-	TRBJ1-5	CASSHLGWEGNQPQHF	TGTGCCAGCAGCCACCTGGGGTGGGAAGGCAATCAGCCCCAGCATTTT
TRBV19	-	-	TRBJ2-5	CASSIRAVQETQYF	TGTGCCAGTAGTATCCGGGCGGTCCAAGAGACCCAGTACTTC
TRBV20-1	TRBD1	-	TRBJ1-6	CSATDTLQGLVGTPLHF	TGCAGTGCTACCGATACCTTACAGGGGCTTGTTGGGACACCCCTCCACTTT